This is a list of T cell receptor beta chains from one sample in a study of blood T cell repertoires in COVID-19. Clones were sequenced by immunoSEQ multiplex PCR, and TCRdb holds only the in-frame ones, with some missing. This sample has under 300,000 clones, with nearly 90% found just once. The sequenced sample was peripheral blood. Receptors were obtained from a woman in her forties who had recovered from COVID-19. CDR3s include the opening cysteine and the closing phenylalanine or tryptophan. A D gene is named only where the DNA matches it firmly. The listing skips clone size in some rows; elsewhere it reads once, few, many or a size class.

d_gene	v_gene	abundance	j_gene	CDR3aa	CDR3nt
TRBD2	TRBV2	.	TRBJ2-2	CASRETSGSVTGELFF	TGTGCCAGCAGGGAGACTAGCGGGAGCGTCACCGGGGAGCTGTTTTTT
TRBD1	TRBV10-3	.	TRBJ1-2	CAIRTGIGDSNYGYTF	TGTGCCATCAGGACCGGGATCGGGGACAGTAACTATGGCTACACCTTC
TRBD2	TRBV19	.	TRBJ2-1	CASERDPSSEQFF	TGTGCCAGCGAGCGGGACCCTTCGAGTGAGCAGTTCTTC
TRBD1	TRBV24-1	.	TRBJ1-2	CATSDPEGQGTYGYTF	TGTGCCACCAGTGATCCTGAAGGACAGGGCACCTATGGCTACACCTTC
TRBD2	TRBV7-9	once	TRBJ2-4	CASSLGGGRVDIQYF	TGTGCCAGCAGCTTAGGCGGCGGGAGAGTGGACATTCAGTACTTC
TRBD1	TRBV29-1	.	TRBJ2-6	CSVQGTGDLSGANVLTF	TGCAGCGTCCAAGGGACAGGTGACCTCTCTGGGGCCAACGTCCTGACTTTC
.	TRBV7-9	.	TRBJ2-5	CASSLPRTVQETQYF	TGTGCCAGCAGCTTACCCCGGACAGTCCAAGAGACCCAGTACTTC
TRBD1	TRBV25-1	.	TRBJ1-4	CASSSPTGVNEKLFF	TGTGCCAGCAGTTCCCCGACAGGGGTTAATGAAAAACTGTTTTTT
.	TRBV11-3	.	TRBJ1-1	CASNRPDSLNTEAFF	TGTGCCAGCAACCGACCGGACAGCCTGAACACTGAAGCTTTCTTT
TRBD2	TRBV18	.	TRBJ2-7	CASSPTSGGTYEQYF	TGTGCCAGCTCACCAACTAGCGGGGGGACCTACGAGCAGTACTTC
.	TRBV7-9	few	TRBJ1-6	CASSFAWGDSPLHF	TGTGCCAGCAGCTTTGCCTGGGGGGATTCACCCCTCCACTTT
TRBD1	TRBV27	.	TRBJ1-1	CASSSWGQGYGAFF	TGTGCCAGCAGTTCATGGGGACAGGGGTACGGAGCTTTCTTT
TRBD1	TRBV5-6	once	TRBJ2-7	CASTDPGQGIYEQYF	TGTGCCAGCACCGATCCGGGACAGGGAATTTACGAGCAGTACTTC
.	TRBV2	.	TRBJ1-4	CASRRAVNEKLFF	TGTGCCAGCAGGAGGGCCGTAAATGAAAAACTGTTTTTT
TRBD1	TRBV7-6	few	TRBJ1-5	CASSLAGTGQPQHF	TGTGCCAGCAGCTTAGCGGGGACAGGTCAGCCCCAGCATTTT
.	TRBV6-1	.	TRBJ2-5	CASSETGPEDPRGETQYF	TGTGCCAGCAGTGAAACCGGCCCCGAGGACCCTAGGGGGGAGACCCAGTACTTC
.	TRBV3-1/TRBV3-2	.	TRBJ1-2	CASSQARSAEGGGYTF	TGTGCCAGCAGCCAAGCGCGATCCGCCGAAGGAGGTGGCTACACCTTC
.	TRBV6-2/TRBV6-3	once	TRBJ2-7	CASSFSSYEQYF	TGTGCCAGCAGTTTCAGCTCCTACGAGCAGTACTTC
TRBD1	TRBV6-2/TRBV6-3	.	TRBJ2-1	CASSPLTGVPLNNEQFF	TGTGCCAGCAGTCCCCTAACAGGGGTTCCCCTAAACAATGAGCAGTTCTTC
.	TRBV5-1	.	TRBJ2-3	CASSSQPGVGTDTQYF	TGCGCCAGCAGCTCGCAGCCCGGGGTTGGAACAGATACGCAGTATTTT
TRBD1	TRBV6-6	.	TRBJ1-1	CASSYLRQGGTEAFF	TGTGCCAGCAGTTACCTCCGACAGGGAGGCACTGAAGCTTTCTTT
TRBD1	TRBV12-3/TRBV12-4	.	TRBJ2-7	CASRSTGSYEQYF	TGTGCCAGCAGATCGACAGGGTCCTACGAGCAGTACTTC